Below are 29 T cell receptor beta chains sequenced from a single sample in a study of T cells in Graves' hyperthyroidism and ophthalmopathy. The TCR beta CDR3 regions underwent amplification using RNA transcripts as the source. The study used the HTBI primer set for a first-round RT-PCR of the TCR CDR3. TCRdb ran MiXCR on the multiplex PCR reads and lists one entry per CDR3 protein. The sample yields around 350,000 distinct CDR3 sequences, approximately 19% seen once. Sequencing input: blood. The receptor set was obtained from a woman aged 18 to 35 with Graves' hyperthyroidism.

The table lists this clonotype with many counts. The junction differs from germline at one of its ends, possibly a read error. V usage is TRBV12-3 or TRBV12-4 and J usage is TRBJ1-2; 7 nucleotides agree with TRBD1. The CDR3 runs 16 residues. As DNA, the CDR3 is TGTGCCAACAGTTTAGGGGGCACAGGGCGAATGAATGGCTACACCTTC. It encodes CANSLGGTGRMNGYTF.

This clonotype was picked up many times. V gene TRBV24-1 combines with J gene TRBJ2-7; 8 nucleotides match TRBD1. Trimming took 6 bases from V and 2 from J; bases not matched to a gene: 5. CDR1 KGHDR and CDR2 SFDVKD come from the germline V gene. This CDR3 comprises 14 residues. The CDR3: CATSRRDRPYEQYF. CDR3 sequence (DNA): TGTGCCACCAGTCGAAGGGACAGGCCCTACGAGCAGTACTTC.

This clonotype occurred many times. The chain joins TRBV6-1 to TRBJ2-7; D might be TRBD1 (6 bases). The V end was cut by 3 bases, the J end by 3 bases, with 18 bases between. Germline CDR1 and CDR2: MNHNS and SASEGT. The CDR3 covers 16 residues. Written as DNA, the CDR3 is TGTGCCAGCAGTGATTCCCCGGGACAAGGGGGCTACGAGCAGTACTTC. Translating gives CASSDSPGQGGYEQYF.

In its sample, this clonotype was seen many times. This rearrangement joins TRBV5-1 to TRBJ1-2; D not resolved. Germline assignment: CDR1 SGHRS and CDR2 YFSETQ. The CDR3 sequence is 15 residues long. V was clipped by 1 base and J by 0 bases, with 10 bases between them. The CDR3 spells CASSLFRPANYGYTF. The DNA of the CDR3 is TGCGCCAGCAGCTTGTTCCGTCCAGCTAACTATGGCTACACCTTC.

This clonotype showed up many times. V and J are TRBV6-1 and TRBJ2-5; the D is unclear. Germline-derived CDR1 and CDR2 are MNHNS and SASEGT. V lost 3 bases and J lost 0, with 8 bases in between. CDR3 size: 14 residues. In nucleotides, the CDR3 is TGTGCCAGCAGTGACTTTCAGTACCAAGAGACCCAGTACTTC. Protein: CASSDFQYQETQYF.

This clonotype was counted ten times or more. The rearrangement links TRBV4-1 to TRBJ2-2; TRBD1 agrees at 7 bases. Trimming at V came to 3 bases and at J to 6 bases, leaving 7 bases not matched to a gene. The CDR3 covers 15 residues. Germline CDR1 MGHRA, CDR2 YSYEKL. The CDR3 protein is CASSHAGGVPGELFF. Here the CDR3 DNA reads TGCGCCAGCAGCCATGCAGGGGGAGTCCCCGGGGAGCTGTTTTTT.

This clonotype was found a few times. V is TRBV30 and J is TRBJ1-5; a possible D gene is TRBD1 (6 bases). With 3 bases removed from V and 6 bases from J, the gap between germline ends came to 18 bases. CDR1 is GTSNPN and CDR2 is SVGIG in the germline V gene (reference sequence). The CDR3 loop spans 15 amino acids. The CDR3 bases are TGTGCCTGGAGAGACCGGGACAACCGAGGTCAGCCCCAGCATTTT. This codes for CAWRDRDNRGQPQHF.

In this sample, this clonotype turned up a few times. CDR3 nucleotide sequence: TGTGCCAGCAGCGCTGACAGCACCGGGGAGCTGTTTTTT. This gives the protein CASSADSTGELFF. The V gene is TRBV6-1, the J gene TRBJ2-2; a possible D gene is TRBD1 (5 bases). V shed 6 bases and J shed 4 bases, with 9 bases lying between them. CDR1 MNHNS and CDR2 SASEGT come from the germline V gene. The CDR3 has 13 residues.

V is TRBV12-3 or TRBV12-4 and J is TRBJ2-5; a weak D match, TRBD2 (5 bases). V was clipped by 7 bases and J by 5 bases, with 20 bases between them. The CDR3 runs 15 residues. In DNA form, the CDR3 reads TGTGCCAGCACCGAAGGGCTAGCCTCTCAGGAGACCCAGTACTTC. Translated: CASTEGLASQETQYF.

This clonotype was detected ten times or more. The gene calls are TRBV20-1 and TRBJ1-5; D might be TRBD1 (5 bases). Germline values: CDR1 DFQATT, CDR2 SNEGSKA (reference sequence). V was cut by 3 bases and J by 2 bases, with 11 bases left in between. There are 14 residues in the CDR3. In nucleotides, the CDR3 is TGCAGTGCTAGCATGCGGGGGGGCAATCAGCCCCAGCATTTT. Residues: CSASMRGGNQPQHF.

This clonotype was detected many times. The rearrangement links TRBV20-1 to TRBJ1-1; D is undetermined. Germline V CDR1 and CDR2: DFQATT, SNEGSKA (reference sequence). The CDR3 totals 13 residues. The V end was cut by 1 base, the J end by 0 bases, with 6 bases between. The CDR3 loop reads CSARAQLNTEAFF. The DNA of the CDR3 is TGCAGTGCTAGAGCACAGCTGAACACTGAAGCTTTCTTT.

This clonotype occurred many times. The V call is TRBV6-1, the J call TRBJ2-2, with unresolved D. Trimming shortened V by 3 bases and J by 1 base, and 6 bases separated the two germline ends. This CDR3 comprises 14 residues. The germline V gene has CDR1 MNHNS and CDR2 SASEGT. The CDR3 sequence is CASSDVGNTGELFF. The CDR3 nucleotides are TGTGCCAGCAGTGATGTGGGGAACACCGGGGAGCTGTTTTTT.

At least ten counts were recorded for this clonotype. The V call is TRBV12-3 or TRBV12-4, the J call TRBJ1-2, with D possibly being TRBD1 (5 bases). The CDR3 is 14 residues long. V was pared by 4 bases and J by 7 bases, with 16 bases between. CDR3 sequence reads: CASSSHNTGTGYTF. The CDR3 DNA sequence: TGTGCCAGCAGTTCGCACAATACTGGGACTGGCTACACCTTC.

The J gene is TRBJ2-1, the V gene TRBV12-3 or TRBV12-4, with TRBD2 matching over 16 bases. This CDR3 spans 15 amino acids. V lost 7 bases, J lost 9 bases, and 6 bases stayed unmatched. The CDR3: CASTAGTSGGVEQFF. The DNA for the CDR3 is TGTGCCAGCACTGCCGGGACTAGCGGGGGGGTTGAGCAGTTCTTC.

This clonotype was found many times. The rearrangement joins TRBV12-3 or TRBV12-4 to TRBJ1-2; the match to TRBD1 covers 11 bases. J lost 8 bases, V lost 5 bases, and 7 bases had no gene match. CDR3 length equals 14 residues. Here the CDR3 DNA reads TGTGCCAGCAGTCCCGGGACAGGGGGTAGGGGCTACACCTTC. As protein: CASSPGTGGRGYTF.

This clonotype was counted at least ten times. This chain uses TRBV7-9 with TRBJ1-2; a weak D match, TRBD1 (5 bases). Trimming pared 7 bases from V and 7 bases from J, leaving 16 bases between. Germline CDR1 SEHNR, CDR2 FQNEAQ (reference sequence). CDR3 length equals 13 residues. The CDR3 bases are TGTGCCAGCACCCCCAGAGGGGCCGGTGGCTACACCTTC. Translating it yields CASTPRGAGGYTF.

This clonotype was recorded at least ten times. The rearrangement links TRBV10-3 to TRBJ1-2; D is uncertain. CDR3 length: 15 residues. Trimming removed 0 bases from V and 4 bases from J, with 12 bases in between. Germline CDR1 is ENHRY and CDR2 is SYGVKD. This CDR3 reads CAISESAARRYGYTF. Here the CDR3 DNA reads TGTGCCATCAGTGAGTCAGCGGCACGTCGCTATGGCTACACCTTC.

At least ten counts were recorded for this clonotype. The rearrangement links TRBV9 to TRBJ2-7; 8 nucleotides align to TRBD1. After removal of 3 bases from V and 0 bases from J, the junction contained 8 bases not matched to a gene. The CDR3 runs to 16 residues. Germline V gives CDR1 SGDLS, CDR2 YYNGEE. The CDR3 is CASSDAGQEGSYEQYF. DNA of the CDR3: TGTGCCAGCAGCGATGCGGGACAGGAGGGCTCCTACGAGCAGTACTTC.

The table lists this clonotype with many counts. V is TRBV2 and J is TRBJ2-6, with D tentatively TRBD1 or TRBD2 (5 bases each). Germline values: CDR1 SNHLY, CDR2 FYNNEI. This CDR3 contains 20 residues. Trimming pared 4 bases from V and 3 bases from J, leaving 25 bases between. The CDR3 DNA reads TGTGCCAGCAGTGGAGGGCGACAGACCGGGACCTTGGTTGGGGCCAACGTCCTGACTTTC. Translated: CASSGGRQTGTLVGANVLTF.

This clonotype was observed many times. The CDR3 region has the DNA TGTGCCAGCAGCCACAGGGGGCGGGGAACTGAAGCTTTCTTT. It yields the protein CASSHRGRGTEAFF. The chain couples TRBV12-3 or TRBV12-4 to TRBJ1-1; TRBD1 agrees at 9 bases. This CDR3 comprises 14 residues. The V and J ends lost 6 bases and 5 bases, in that order; junction bases with no gene match: 7.

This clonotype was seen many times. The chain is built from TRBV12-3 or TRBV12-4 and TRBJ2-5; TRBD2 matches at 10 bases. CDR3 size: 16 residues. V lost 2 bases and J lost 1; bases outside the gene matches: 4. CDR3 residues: CASSLRLAGVQETQYF. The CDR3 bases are TGTGCCAGCAGTTTACGGCTAGCGGGGGTCCAAGAGACCCAGTACTTC.

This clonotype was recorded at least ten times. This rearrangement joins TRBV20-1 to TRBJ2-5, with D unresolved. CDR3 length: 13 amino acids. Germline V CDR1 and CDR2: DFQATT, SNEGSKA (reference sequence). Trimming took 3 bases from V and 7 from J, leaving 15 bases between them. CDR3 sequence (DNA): TGCAGTGCTAGCGAGTCGCGGCCGGGGACCCAGTACTTC. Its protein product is CSASESRPGTQYF.

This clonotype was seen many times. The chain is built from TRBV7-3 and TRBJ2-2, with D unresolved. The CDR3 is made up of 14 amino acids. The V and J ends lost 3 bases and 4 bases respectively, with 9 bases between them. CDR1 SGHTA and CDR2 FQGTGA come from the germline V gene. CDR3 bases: TGTGCCAGCAGCTTCATGGCCGGCACCGGGGAGCTGTTTTTT. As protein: CASSFMAGTGELFF.

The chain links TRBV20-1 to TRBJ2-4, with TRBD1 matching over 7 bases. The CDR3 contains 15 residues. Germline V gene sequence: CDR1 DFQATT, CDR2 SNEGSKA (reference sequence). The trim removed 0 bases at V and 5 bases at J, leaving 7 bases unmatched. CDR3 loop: CSARDATGAENIQYF. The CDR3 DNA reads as TGCAGTGCTAGAGATGCAACAGGGGCAGAAAACATTCAGTACTTC.

The CDR3 DNA follows: TGTGCCAGCAGTGGGCCCGGGACAAATCCCTACGAGCAGTACTTC. Protein product: CASSGPGTNPYEQYF. The rearrangement joins TRBV6-1 to TRBJ2-7; D is possibly TRBD1 (6 bases). The CDR3 runs to 15 residues. Looked up from germline, CDR1 is MNHNS and CDR2 is SASEGT. V shed 4 bases and J shed 2 bases, with 15 bases lying between them.

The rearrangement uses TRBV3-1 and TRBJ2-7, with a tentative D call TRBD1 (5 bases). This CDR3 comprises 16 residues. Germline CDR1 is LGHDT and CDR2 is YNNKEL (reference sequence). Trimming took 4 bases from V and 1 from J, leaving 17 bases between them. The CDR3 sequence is CASSLISDRNSYEQYF. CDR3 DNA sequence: TGTGCCAGCAGCCTCATAAGCGACAGAAATTCCTACGAGCAGTACTTC.

The CDR3 is CASSHAPDHYEQYF. CDR3 nucleotide sequence: TGTGCCAGCAGCCATGCCCCCGACCACTACGAGCAGTACTTC. This chain joins TRBV3-1 and TRBJ2-7; D remains ambiguous. CDR3 length: 14 residues. Germline V gene data show CDR1 as LGHDT and CDR2 as YNNKEL (reference sequence). The germline V and J ends were trimmed by 3 bases and 3 bases, with 12 bases remaining between them.

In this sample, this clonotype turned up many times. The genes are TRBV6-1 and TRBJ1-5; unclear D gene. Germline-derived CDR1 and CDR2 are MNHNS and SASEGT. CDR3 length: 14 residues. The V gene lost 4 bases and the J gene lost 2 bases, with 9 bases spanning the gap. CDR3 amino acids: CASSARERNQPQHF. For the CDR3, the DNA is TGTGCCAGCAGTGCCCGAGAGCGCAATCAGCCCCAGCATTTT.

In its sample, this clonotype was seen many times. The CDR3 nucleotides are TGTGCCAGCAGCTTACACAGGGGCTCCTACGAGCAGTACTTC. Translated: CASSLHRGSYEQYF. The genes are TRBV7-3 and TRBJ2-7; 7 nucleotides agree with TRBD1. The germline CDR1 and CDR2 sequences are SGHTA and FQGTGA. J lost 0 bases, V lost 2 bases, and 1 base had no gene match. The CDR3 consists of 14 residues.